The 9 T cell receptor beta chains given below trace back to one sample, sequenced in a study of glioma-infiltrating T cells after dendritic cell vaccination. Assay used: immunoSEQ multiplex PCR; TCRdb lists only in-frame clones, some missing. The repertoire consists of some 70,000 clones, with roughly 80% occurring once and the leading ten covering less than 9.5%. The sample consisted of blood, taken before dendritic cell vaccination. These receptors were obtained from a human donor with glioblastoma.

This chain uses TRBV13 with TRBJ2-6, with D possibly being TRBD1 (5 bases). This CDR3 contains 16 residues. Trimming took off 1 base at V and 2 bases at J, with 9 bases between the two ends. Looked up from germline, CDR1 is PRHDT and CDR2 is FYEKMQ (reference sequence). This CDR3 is CASSLVPGTGANVLTF. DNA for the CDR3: TGTGCCAGCAGCTTAGTACCAGGGACTGGGGCCAACGTCCTGACTTTC.

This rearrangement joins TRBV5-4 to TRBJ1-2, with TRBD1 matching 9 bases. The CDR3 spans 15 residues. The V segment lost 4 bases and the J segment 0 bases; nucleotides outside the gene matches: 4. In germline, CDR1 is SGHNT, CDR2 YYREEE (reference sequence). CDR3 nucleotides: TGTGCCAGCAGCCCAGGACAGGGGTCTAACTATGGCTACACCTTC. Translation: CASSPGQGSNYGYTF.

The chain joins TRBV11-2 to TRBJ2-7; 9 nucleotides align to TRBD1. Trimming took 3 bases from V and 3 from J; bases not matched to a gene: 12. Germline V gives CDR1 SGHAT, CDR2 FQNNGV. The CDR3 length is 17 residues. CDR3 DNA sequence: TGTGCCAGCAGCTTCGCGTCCCCCGGGACAGGGATCTACGAGCAGTACTTC. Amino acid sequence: CASSFASPGTGIYEQYF. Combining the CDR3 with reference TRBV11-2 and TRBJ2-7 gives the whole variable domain EAGVAQSPRYKIIEKRQSVAFWCNPISGHATLYWYQQILGQGPKLLIQFQNNGVVDDSQLPKDRFSAERLKGVDSTLKIQPAKLEDSAVYLCASSFASPGTGIYEQYFGPGTRLTVT.

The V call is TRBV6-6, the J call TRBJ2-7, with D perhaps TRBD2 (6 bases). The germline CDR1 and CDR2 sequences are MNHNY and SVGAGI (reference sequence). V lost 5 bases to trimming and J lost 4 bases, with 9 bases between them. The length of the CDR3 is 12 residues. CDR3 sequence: CASSHREYEQYF. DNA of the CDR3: TGTGCCAGCAGTCACCGGGAGTACGAGCAGTACTTC.

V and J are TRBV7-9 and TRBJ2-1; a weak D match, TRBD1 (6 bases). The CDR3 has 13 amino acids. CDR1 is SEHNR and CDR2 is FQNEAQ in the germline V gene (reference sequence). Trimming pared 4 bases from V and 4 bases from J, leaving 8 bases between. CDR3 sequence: CASSWDKYNEQFF. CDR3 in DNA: TGTGCCAGCAGCTGGGACAAGTACAATGAGCAGTTCTTC.

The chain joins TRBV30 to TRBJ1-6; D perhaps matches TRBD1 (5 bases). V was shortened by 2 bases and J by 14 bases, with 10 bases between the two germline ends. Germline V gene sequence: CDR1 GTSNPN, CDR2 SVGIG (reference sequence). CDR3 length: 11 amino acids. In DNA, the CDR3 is TGTGCCTGGAGTCTGGACATCACCCTCCACTTT. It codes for CAWSLDITLHF.

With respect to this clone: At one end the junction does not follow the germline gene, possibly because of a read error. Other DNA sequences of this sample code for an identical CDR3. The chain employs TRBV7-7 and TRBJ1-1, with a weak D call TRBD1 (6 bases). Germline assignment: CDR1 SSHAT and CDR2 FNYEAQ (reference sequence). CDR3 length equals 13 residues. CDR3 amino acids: CASSLDRNTEAFF. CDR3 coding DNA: TGTGCTAGCAGCTTGGACAGAAACACTGAAGCTTTCTTT. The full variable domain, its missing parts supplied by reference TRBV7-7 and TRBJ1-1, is GAGVSQSPRYKVTKRGQDVTLRCDPISSHATLYWYQQALGQGPEFLTYFNYEAQPDKSGLPSDRFSAERPEGSISTLTIQRTEQRDSAMYRCASSLDRNTEAFFGQGTRLTVV.

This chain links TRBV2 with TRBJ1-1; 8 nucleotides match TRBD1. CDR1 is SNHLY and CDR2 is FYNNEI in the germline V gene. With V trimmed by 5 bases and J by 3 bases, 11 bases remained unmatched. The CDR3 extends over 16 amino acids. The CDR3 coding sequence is TGTGCCAGCAGTAGTACCAGGGGGCGCAGGGACACTGAAGCTTTCTTT. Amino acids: CASSSTRGRRDTEAFF.

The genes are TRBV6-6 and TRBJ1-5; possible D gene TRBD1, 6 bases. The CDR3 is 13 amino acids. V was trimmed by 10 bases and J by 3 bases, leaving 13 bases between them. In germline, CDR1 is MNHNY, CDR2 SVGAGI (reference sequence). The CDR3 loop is CATHTGNNQPQHF. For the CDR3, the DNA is TGTGCCACCCATACAGGGAACAATCAGCCCCAGCATTTT.